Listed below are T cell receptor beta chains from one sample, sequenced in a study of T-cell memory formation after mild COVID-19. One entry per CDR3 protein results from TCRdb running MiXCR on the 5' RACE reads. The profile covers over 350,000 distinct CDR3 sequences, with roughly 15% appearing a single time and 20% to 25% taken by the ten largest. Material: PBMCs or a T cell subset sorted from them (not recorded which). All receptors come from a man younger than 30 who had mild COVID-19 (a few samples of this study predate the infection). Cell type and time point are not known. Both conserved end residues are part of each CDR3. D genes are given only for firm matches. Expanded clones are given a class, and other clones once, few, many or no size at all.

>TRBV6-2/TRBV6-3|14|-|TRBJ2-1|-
TGTGCCAGCAGTTACTCGATTCCGGCGAATGAGCAGTTCTTC
CASSYSIPANEQFF
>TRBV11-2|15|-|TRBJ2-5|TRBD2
TGTGCCAGCAGCCCCACTCCGGGGGGGCAAGAGACCCAGTACTTC
CASSPTPGGQETQYF
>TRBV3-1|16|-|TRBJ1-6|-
TGTGCCAGCAGCCCGGCCCGGATATCCTATAATTCACCCCTCCACTTT
CASSPARISYNSPLHF
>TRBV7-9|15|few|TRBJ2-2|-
TGTGCCAGCAGCCAGCTAGCGACCCTCACCGGGGAGCTGTTTTTT
CASSQLATLTGELFF
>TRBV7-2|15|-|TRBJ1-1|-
TGTGCCAGCAGCTTACAGAGTAACCGAGACACTGAAGCTTTCTTT
CASSLQSNRDTEAFF
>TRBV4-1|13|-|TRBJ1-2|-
TGCGCCAGCAGCCAAGATCCTCGGTATGGCTACTCCTTC
CASSQDPRYGYSF
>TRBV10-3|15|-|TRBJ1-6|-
TGTGCCATCAGTGGAGACGGCACTGTAAATTCACCCCTCCACTTT
CAISGDGTVNSPLHF
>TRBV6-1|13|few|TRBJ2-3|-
TGTGCCAGCAGTGCCCGACAGGATCAAACGCAGTATTTT
CASSARQDQTQYF
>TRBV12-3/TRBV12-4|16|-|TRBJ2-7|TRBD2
TGTGCCAGCGCTCCGGTCCACAGCGGGGGGAACTACGAGCAGTACTTC
CASAPVHSGGNYEQYF
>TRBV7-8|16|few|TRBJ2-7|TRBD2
TGTGCCAGCAGCATACGTGTAGCGGGGGGCCTCTACGAGCAGTACTTC
CASSIRVAGGLYEQYF
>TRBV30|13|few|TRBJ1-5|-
TGTGCCTGGAGTGTCGAGGGGAATCAGCCCCAGCATTTT
CAWSVEGNQPQHF
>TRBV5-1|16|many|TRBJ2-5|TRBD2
TGCGCCAGCAGCCCGCCGGGACTAGCGGCCCAAGAGACCCAGTACTTC
CASSPPGLAAQETQYF
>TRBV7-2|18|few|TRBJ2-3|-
TGTGCCAGCAGCTTAGAGGGAGTGGGCATTGGGGTTACAGATACGCAGTATTTT
CASSLEGVGIGVTDTQYF
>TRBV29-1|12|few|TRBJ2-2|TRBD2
TGCAGCGTCCATAGCGGGGGGAGAGAGCTGTTTTTT
CSVHSGGRELFF
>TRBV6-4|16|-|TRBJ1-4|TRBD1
TGTGCCAGCAGTGACACGACAGGGGATTATGATGAAAAACTGTTTTTT
CASSDTTGDYDEKLFF
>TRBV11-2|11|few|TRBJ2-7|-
TGTGCCAGCAGCCGACTAGACGAGCAGTACTTC
CASSRLDEQYF
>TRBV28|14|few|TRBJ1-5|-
TGTGCCAGCAGTCCGGGACTAACTAATCAGCCCCAGCATTTT
CASSPGLTNQPQHF
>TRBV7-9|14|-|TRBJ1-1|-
TGTGCCAGCAGCTTACGGGATGAAAAAGATGAAGCTTTCTTT
CASSLRDEKDEAFF
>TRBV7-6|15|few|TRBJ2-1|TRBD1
TGTGCCAGCAGCTCAACGGGGGCAGGGGGCGATGAGCAGTTCTTC
CASSSTGAGGDEQFF
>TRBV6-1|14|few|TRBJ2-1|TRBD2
TGTGCCAGCAGGCCAGCGGGGTCCTACAATGAGCAGTTCTTC
CASRPAGSYNEQFF
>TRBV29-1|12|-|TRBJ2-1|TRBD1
TGCAGCGTTGGGGACAGGGACAATGAGCAGTTCTTC
CSVGDRDNEQFF
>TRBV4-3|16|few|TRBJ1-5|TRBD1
TGCGCCAGCAGCCAAGATTACCAGGGGGCTTATCAGCCCCAGCATTTT
CASSQDYQGAYQPQHF
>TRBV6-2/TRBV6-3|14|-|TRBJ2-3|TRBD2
TGTGCCAGCAGTCCGGACCCAGGCGGGGGTACGCAGTATTTT
CASSPDPGGGTQYF
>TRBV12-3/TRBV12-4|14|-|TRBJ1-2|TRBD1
TGTGCCAGCACCTCGACAGGGGGGACCTATGGCTACACCTTC
CASTSTGGTYGYTF
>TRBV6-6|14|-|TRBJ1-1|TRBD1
TGTGCCAGCAGTTACGACAGGGGGAACACTGAAGCTTTCTTT
CASSYDRGNTEAFF
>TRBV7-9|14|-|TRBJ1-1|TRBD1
TGTGCCAGCAGCTTCGGACAGGGTAGCACTGAAGCTTTCTTT
CASSFGQGSTEAFF
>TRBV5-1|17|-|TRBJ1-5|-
TGCGCCAGCACGGGCGCCCTCAACCCCTCAGACAATCAGCCCCAGCATTTT
CASTGALNPSDNQPQHF
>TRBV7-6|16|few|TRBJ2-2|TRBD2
TGTGCCAGCAGCTTAGGTTCTGGCGGGGGGACCGGGGAGCTGTTTTTT
CASSLGSGGGTGELFF
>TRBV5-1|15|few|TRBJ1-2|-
TGCGCCAGCAGCTTGGCACAGGGAGGGTACTATGGCTACACCTTC
CASSLAQGGYYGYTF
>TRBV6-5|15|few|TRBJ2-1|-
TGTGCCAGCAGTTACTCCGTGGATGCCTACAATGAGCAGTTCTTC
CASSYSVDAYNEQFF
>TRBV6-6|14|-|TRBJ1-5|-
TGTGCCAGCAGTTCAGAGCAGACAAATCAGCCCCAGCATTTT
CASSSEQTNQPQHF
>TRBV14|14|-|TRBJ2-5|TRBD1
TGTGCCAGCAGCCACTACAGGGGTCAAGAGACCCAGTACTTC
CASSHYRGQETQYF
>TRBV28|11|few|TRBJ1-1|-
TGTGCCAGCGGACCACAAGCTGAAGCTTTCTTT
CASGPQAEAFF
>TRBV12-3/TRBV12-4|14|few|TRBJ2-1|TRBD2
TGTGCCAGCAGTTTGCAGCGGGGGGTGGCTGAGCAGTTCTTC
CASSLQRGVAEQFF
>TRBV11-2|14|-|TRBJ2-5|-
TGTGCCAGCAGCTCCGGGACCCACAAGGCGACCCAGTACTTC
CASSSGTHKATQYF
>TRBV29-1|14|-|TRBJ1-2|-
TGCAGCGTTGAACGGACAAAAACCAACTATGGCTACACCTTC
CSVERTKTNYGYTF
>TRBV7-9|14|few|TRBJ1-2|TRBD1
TGTGCCAGCAGCTTACAGGGGGCGGCTGATGGCTACACCTTC
CASSLQGAADGYTF
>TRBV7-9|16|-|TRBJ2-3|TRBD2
TGTGCCAGCAGCTTCTCCCTAGCGGGAGCCACAGATACGCAGTATTTT
CASSFSLAGATDTQYF
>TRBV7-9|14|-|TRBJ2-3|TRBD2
TGTGCCAGCGAGGGACTAGCGGAAACAGATACGCAGTATTTT
CASEGLAETDTQYF
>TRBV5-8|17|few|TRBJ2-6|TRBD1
TGTGCCAGCAGCCTCCAGGACAGGGCGGACGGGGCCAACGTCCTGACTTTC
CASSLQDRADGANVLTF
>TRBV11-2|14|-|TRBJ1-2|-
TGTGCCAGCAGCCCGACAGGCGTTAACTATGGCTACACCTTC
CASSPTGVNYGYTF
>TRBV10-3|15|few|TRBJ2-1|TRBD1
TGTGCCATCAGTGAGTCTACAGGGGTATACAATGAGCAGTTCTTC
CAISESTGVYNEQFF
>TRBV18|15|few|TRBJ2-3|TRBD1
TGTGCCAGCTCATCCCGACAGGGGAGGACAGATACGCAGTATTTT
CASSSRQGRTDTQYF
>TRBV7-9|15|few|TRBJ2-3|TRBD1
TGTGCCAGCAGCCCTGTTCGGACAGGTGTAAATACGCAGTATTTT
CASSPVRTGVNTQYF
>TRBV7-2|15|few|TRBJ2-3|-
TGTGCCAGCAGCCACGAGAGACCAAACACAGATACGCAGTATTTT
CASSHERPNTDTQYF
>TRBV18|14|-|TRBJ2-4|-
TGTGCCAGCTCACCGGGGTCAGGCGAAAACATTCAGTACTTC
CASSPGSGENIQYF
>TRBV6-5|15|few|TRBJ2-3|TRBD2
TGTGCCAGCGGGAGAAAGCGGGGCACTGAGGATACGCAGTATTTT
CASGRKRGTEDTQYF
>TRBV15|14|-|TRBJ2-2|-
TGTGCCACCAGCAGAAATCTAGGAGGCGGGGAGCTGTTTTTT
CATSRNLGGGELFF
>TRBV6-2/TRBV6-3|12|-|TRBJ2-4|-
TGTGCCAGCAGTTACTCGCGGGAAATTCAGTACTTC
CASSYSREIQYF
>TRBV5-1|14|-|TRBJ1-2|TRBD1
TGCGCCAGCAGCTTGGGGACAGGGGTAGATGGCTACACCTTC
CASSLGTGVDGYTF
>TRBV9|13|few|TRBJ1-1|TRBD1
TGTGCCAGCAGCGTAGGACAGGGAACTGAAGCTTTCTTT
CASSVGQGTEAFF
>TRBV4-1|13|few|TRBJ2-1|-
TGCGCCAGCAGCCCAGTGACCAACAATGAGCAGTTCTTC
CASSPVTNNEQFF
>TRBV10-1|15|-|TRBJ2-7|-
TGCGCCAGCAGTGAATCCCCCGGGACCCCTCGCGAGCAGTACTTC
CASSESPGTPREQYF
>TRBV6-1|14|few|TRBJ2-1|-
TGTGCCAGCAGTGATGGCTTAACCGTAAGTGAGCAGTTCTTC
CASSDGLTVSEQFF
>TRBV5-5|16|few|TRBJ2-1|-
TGTGCCAGCAGCTTGGTGGCCAGGAGCTCCTACAATGAGCAGTTCTTC
CASSLVARSSYNEQFF
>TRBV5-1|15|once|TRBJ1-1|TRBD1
TGCGCCAGCAGCACAGGGACAGGACTATACACTGAAGCTTTCTTT
CASSTGTGLYTEAFF